This TCR beta chain derives from a study of blood T cell repertoires in COVID-19. Study details: Acute and convalescent COVID-19 samples came from the United States, Italy and Spain.

Participants were aged about 18 to 95 years, lived in 25 or so US areas, and enrolled virtually. Two negative PCRs, clearance, or symptom resolution characterized the recovered Cohort 3 donors. The CDR3 totals 15 residues. Between the trimmed V and J ends, which lost 4 bases and 2 bases, there was a span of 15 bases. Germline lookup yields CDR1 SGHKS and CDR2 YYEKEE (reference sequence). The assay was immunoSEQ multiplex PCR, and TCRdb's table has in-frame clones only and misses some. Among about 310,000 clones listed, roughly 86% were seen once. The V and J genes are TRBV5-5 and TRBJ1-1, with D possibly matching TRBD1 (6 bases). The source of this sequence is a woman under 40 who had recovered from COVID-19. The source material was PBMCs or T cells enriched from blood (not recorded which). Here the CDR3 DNA reads TGTGCCAGCAGCCGCGATTGGACAGAAAACACTGAAGCTTTCTTT. Its translation: CASSRDWTENTEAFF.